Presented here are 15 T cell receptor beta chains from one specimen sequenced in a study of CD8 T cells in ankylosing spondylitis. Regarding the study as a whole: The study identified a TCR beta motif of under ten highly homologous variants that appeared characteristic of ankylosing spondylitis blood.

These receptors have no identified antigens. TCRdb analysed the 5' RACE reads with MiXCR anew, one entry per CDR3 protein. The profile covers over 700,000 distinct CDR3 sequences, with over 15% appearing a single time and approximately 18% taken by the ten largest. The material sequenced was blood, either unsorted or a sorted T cell fraction (not recorded which). These TCRs come from a male donor with ankylosing spondylitis.

The V gene is TRBV20-1, the J gene TRBJ2-1, with 8 bases fitting TRBD2. V was clipped by 1 base and J by 0 bases; unmatched bases: 8. Per the germline V gene, CDR1 is DFQATT and CDR2 is SNEGSKA (reference sequence). The CDR3 is 17 amino acids. The DNA for the CDR3 is TGCAGTGCTAGAGCCTCACTAGCGGATAGCTCCTACAATGAGCAGTTCTTC. This gives the protein CSARASLADSSYNEQFF.

This clonotype was counted a few times. The chain uses TRBV27 and TRBJ1-5, with 7 bases fitting TRBD1. J gave up 8 bases and V 1 base, and 11 bases lay outside the gene matches. The germline V gene has CDR1 MNHEY and CDR2 SMNVEV (reference sequence). The CDR3 length is 16 residues. The CDR3 nucleotides are TGTGCCAGCAGTTTATTGGACCCAGGGGGAGGAGAGCCCCAGCATTTT. It translates to CASSLLDPGGGEPQHF.

The chain employs TRBV12-3 or TRBV12-4 and TRBJ1-4; no clear D gene. The CDR3 has 16 residues. Between the trimmed V and J ends, which lost 7 bases and 10 bases, there was a span of 25 bases. CDR3 region: CASTPSSEGVLGKLFF. CDR3 DNA: TGTGCCAGCACCCCCTCCTCAGAGGGAGTCCTTGGAAAACTGTTTTTT.

Many counts were recorded for this clonotype. This chain links TRBV7-2 with TRBJ2-7; D perhaps matches TRBD2 (6 bases). V dropped 5 bases and J dropped 0 bases, with 8 bases sitting between them. The germline V gene has CDR1 SGHTA and CDR2 FQGNSA. The CDR3 length is 13 residues. CDR3 DNA: TGTGCCAGCAGCCGGGAGAACTCCTACGAGCAGTACTTC. Protein sequence: CASSRENSYEQYF.

This clonotype has more than one count but fewer than ten. This chain connects TRBV30 to TRBJ2-1; 12 nucleotides line up with TRBD2. The CDR3 consists of 14 residues. The junction had 2 bases not matched to a gene; V was cut back by 2 bases and J by 6 bases. Germline loops: CDR1 GTSNPN, CDR2 SVGIG (reference sequence). CDR3 sequence (DNA): TGTGCCTGGAGTCTAGCGGGAGGGAGCAATGAGCAGTTCTTC. Protein: CAWSLAGGSNEQFF.

This clonotype has only a few counts. CDR3 loop: CASSKPPGQGTDTQYF. CDR3 bases: TGTGCCAGCAGCAAACCCCCAGGACAGGGCACAGATACGCAGTATTTT. This chain connects TRBV21-1 to TRBJ2-3; TRBD1 is the table's D call, not checked against the DNA. TRBV21-1 is labeled a pseudogene. The CDR3 is made up of 16 amino acids.

This clonotype was seen a few times. The rearrangement joins TRBV5-5 to TRBJ2-3; D gene uncertain. Trimming removed 3 bases at V and 6 bases at J, with 11 bases between. The CDR3 loop spans 13 amino acids. CDR1 SGHKS and CDR2 YYEKEE come from the germline V gene (reference sequence). The CDR3 DNA follows: TGTGCCAGCAGCTCGACTCCCGCGGATACGCAGTATTTT. It is translated as CASSSTPADTQYF.

This clonotype was detected a few times. CDR3 loop: CAIGRSGDGYTF. CDR3 nucleotides: TGTGCCATCGGTAGATCGGGAGATGGCTACACCTTC. The chain couples TRBV10-3 to TRBJ1-2; no clear D. CDR1 ENHRY and CDR2 SYGVKD come from the germline V gene. Deletions cut 8 bases from V and 6 bases from J, with 13 bases between. This CDR3 is built from 12 residues.

The chain employs TRBV5-1 and TRBJ2-3, with D unclear. Trimming stripped 1 base from V and 1 base from J, with 10 bases between. The length of the CDR3 is 15 residues. Germline V gene data show CDR1 as SGHRS and CDR2 as YFSETQ. The CDR3 is CASSLRTGRTDTQYF. CDR3 sequence (DNA): TGCGCCAGCAGCTTGAGGACGGGCCGCACAGATACGCAGTATTTT.

This clonotype appeared a few times. The rearrangement uses TRBV5-1 and TRBJ2-1, with D perhaps matching TRBD2 (5 bases). The CDR3 spans 13 residues. From germline, CDR1 is SGHRS and CDR2 YFSETQ. Deletions cut 1 base from V and 10 bases from J, with 12 bases between. This chain's CDR3 is CASSLPEGLEQFF. DNA for the CDR3: TGCGCCAGCAGCTTGCCCGAGGGATTGGAGCAGTTCTTC.

This clonotype was seen repeatedly, ten times or more. This chain uses TRBV12-3 or TRBV12-4 with TRBJ2-6; unclear D gene. Deletions cut 11 bases from V and 0 bases from J, with 11 bases between. This CDR3 spans 14 amino acids. The CDR3 sequence is CASRALSGANVLTF. The CDR3 DNA is TGTGCCTCCCGGGCCCTCTCTGGGGCCAACGTCCTGACTTTC.

This clonotype was counted ten times or more. The chain carries TRBV7-3 and TRBJ2-3; D uncertain. V gave up 3 bases and J gave up 6 bases, with 13 bases separating them. The CDR3 spans 14 residues. Germline assignment: CDR1 SGHTA and CDR2 FQGTGA. This chain's CDR3 is CASSLLGTGDTQYF. For the CDR3, the DNA is TGTGCCAGCAGCTTGCTAGGTACTGGGGATACGCAGTATTTT.

This sequence joins TRBV20-1 and TRBJ2-7; D may be TRBD2 (6 bases). The germline V gene encodes CDR1 DFQATT and CDR2 SNEGSKA (reference sequence). Trimming took 4 bases from V and 5 from J, leaving 27 bases between them. CDR3 size: 17 residues. In DNA, the CDR3 is TGCAGTGCTAAGAGTCACGCGGGGTGGCAGGGAATCAACGAGCAGTACTTC. Its translation is CSAKSHAGWQGINEQYF.

CDR3 sequence reads: CASSPRASGVNNEQFF. The CDR3 DNA reads as TGTGCCAGCAGCCCAAGGGCTAGCGGGGTGAACAATGAGCAGTTCTTC. J is TRBJ2-1 and V is TRBV7-3; 9 nucleotides agree with TRBD2. Germline V CDR1 and CDR2: SGHTA, FQGTGA. The CDR3 has 16 amino acids. The V and J ends lost 5 bases and 5 bases, in that order; junction bases with no gene match: 10. The entire variable domain, with the rest obtained from reference TRBV7-3 and TRBJ2-1, is as follows: GAGVSQTPSNKVTEKGKYVELRCDPISGHTALYWYRQSLGQGPEFLIYFQGTGAADDSGLPNDRFFAVRPEGSVSTLKIQRTERGDSAVYLCASSPRASGVNNEQFFGPGTRLTVL.

The chain employs TRBV7-3 and TRBJ2-1, with D hard to call. The V gene lost 1 base and the J gene lost 3 bases, with 7 bases spanning the gap. Looked up from germline, CDR1 is SGHTA and CDR2 is FQGTGA. The CDR3 totals 14 residues. CDR3 DNA: TGTGCCAGCAGCTTAATGGCGAGCTACAATGAGCAGTTCTTC. This translates into CASSLMASYNEQFF.